What follows describes a single T cell receptor (beta chain). Germline values: CDR1 MDHEN, CDR2 SYDVKM. This CDR3 comprises 14 residues. These data come from a study of blood T cell repertoires in COVID-19. Sequencing used immunoSEQ multiplex PCR; TCRdb keeps in-frame clones, though not all of them. The table includes 250,000 to 300,000 clones, over 75% detected once. Material: peripheral blood. This chain uses TRBV28 with TRBJ2-2; 7 bases are a match to TRBD1. This clonotype was obtained from a woman between 65 and 79 years old with COVID-19, enrolled during active disease. The CDR3 loop is CERGGPLCTGELFF. In nucleotides, the CDR3 is TGTGAAAGAGGGGGCCCTCTCTGCACCGGGGAGCTGTTTTTT.